The subject of this entry is one T cell receptor (beta chain). These data originate in a study of Ad26.COV2.S vaccination and SARS-CoV-2 variants. Only in-frame clones appear in the TCRdb table, and some are missing; sequencing was by immunoSEQ multiplex PCR. The data show 380,000 or so clones, 83% seen once. The treatment denotes: 15 to 20 received Ad26.COV2.S at low or high dose, single or two shots; 5 received placebo; per-sample allocation not given. Sampling occurred on day 63 after the first vaccine or placebo injection. This CDR3 is built from 12 residues. CDR1 and CDR2 from the germline V gene are SGHDT and YYEEEE. V was cut by 4 bases and J by 10 bases, with 12 bases left in between.

The material was peripheral blood, obtained in a trial of Ad26.COV2.S vaccine versus placebo. This chain connects TRBV5-6 to TRBJ2-1, with D uncertain. The clonotype was recovered from a person between 18 and 59 years old who received the Ad26.COV2.S COVID-19 vaccine or a placebo. Here the CDR3 reads CASSLQVREQFF. CDR3 in DNA: TGTGCCAGCAGCCTGCAGGTCAGGGAGCAGTTCTTC.